The 25 T cell receptor beta chains below were found in one sample sequenced in a study of PD-1 blockade in classical Hodgkin lymphoma. Libraries were prepared by immunoSEQ multiplex PCR; TCRdb keeps only in-frame clonotypes and omits some of them. The data hold about 13,000 clones, with roughly 90% observed a single time. All trial patients relapsed after autologous stem cell transplantation. Sequenced material: peripheral blood mononuclear cells (PBMCs), taken at baseline. Receptors were obtained from a human donor with classical Hodgkin lymphoma.

The genes are TRBV11-2 and TRBJ1-2; 10 bases fit TRBD1. After removal of 5 bases from V and 6 bases from J, the junction contained 6 bases not matched to a gene. Germline V CDR1 and CDR2: SGHAT, FQNNGV. The CDR3 totals 14 residues. The DNA for the CDR3 is TGTGCCAGCAGCAACCCAGGGACAGGGGATGGCTACACCTTC. Its translation is CASSNPGTGDGYTF. The full variable domain, its missing parts supplied by reference TRBV11-2 and TRBJ1-2, is EAGVAQSPRYKIIEKRQSVAFWCNPISGHATLYWYQQILGQGPKLLIQFQNNGVVDDSQLPKDRFSAERLKGVDSTLKIQPAKLEDSAVYLCASSNPGTGDGYTFGSGTRLTVV.

The chain joins TRBV9 to TRBJ2-7; D remains unclear. The CDR3 is made up of 16 amino acids. Germline V CDR1 and CDR2: SGDLS, YYNGEE. Trimming cost V 0 bases and J 4 bases, with 17 bases left between them. The CDR3 DNA sequence: TGTGCCAGCAGCGTAGCTACGTCGGCGGTTGTTTACGAGCAGTACTTC. Translating it yields CASSVATSAVVYEQYF.

The rearrangement joins TRBV21-1 to TRBJ1-2. TRBV21-1 is given as a pseudogene. This CDR3 spans 12 amino acids. The CDR3 DNA sequence: TGTGCCAGCAGCAACGGGGATTCTGGCTACACCTTC. This gives the protein CASSNGDSGYTF.

The genes are TRBV2 and TRBJ1-6; D gene unclear. The CDR3 spans 15 residues. V lost 1 base to trimming and J lost 3 bases, with 7 bases between them. Germline V CDR1 and CDR2: SNHLY, FYNNEI. Here the CDR3 DNA reads TGTGCCAGCAGTGAAGGGAAGTACTATAATTCACCCCTCCACTTT. Amino acids: CASSEGKYYNSPLHF.

This clone was seen only a few times. The rearrangement links TRBV5-1 to TRBJ2-7, with TRBD1 as a possible D gene (5 bases). The V end was cut by 7 bases, the J end by 5 bases, with 19 bases between. Per the germline V gene, CDR1 is SGHRS and CDR2 is YFSETQ. The CDR3 loop spans 14 amino acids. The CDR3 coding sequence is TGCGCCAGCGCGTCGACAGCGACTCAAAACGAGCAGTACTTC. Translating gives CASASTATQNEQYF.

The gene calls are TRBV7-2 and TRBJ2-1, with 8 bases matching TRBD1. The V gene's germline CDR1 is SGHTA and CDR2 FQGNSA. Trimming removed 5 bases from V and 7 bases from J; junction bases left unmatched: 10. The CDR3 contains 15 residues. The CDR3 sequence is CASSPDRGGGNEQFF. The CDR3 nucleotides are TGTGCCAGCAGCCCTGACAGGGGAGGAGGTAATGAGCAGTTCTTC.

This rearrangement joins TRBV5-1 to TRBJ2-2, with 7 bases fitting TRBD2. Germline V gene data show CDR1 as SGHRS and CDR2 as YFSETQ. The V and J ends lost 0 bases and 7 bases, in that order; junction bases with no gene match: 9. The CDR3 has 16 amino acids. CDR3 nucleotide sequence: TGCGCCAGCAGCTTGGCCCTCACTAGCGTGGTCGGGGAGCTGTTTTTT. Its translation is CASSLALTSVVGELFF.

The genes are TRBV6-1 and TRBJ1-5, with D uncertain. V lost 2 bases and J lost 0, with 17 bases in between. The germline gives CDR1 MNHNS, CDR2 SASEGT. The CDR3 has 18 amino acids. CDR3 residues: CASSESLGPPYSNQPQHF. As DNA, the CDR3 is TGTGCCAGCAGTGAATCGCTGGGCCCCCCATATAGCAATCAGCCCCAGCATTTT.

J is TRBJ2-7 and V is TRBV7-3, with 7 bases aligning to TRBD1. Germline CDR1 reads SGHTA; CDR2 reads FQGTGA. The CDR3 is made up of 13 amino acids. V gave up 2 bases and J gave up 3 bases; unmatched junction bases: 1. CDR3 sequence: CASSLGDSYEQYF. CDR3 in DNA: TGTGCCAGCAGCTTAGGGGACAGCTACGAGCAGTACTTC.

A single count supports this clone. The chain employs TRBV19 and TRBJ2-1, with 10 bases fitting TRBD2. Losses at the gene ends were 4 bases for V and 7 bases for J; bases not matched to a gene: 4. Germline CDR1 reads LNHDA; CDR2 reads SQIVND (reference sequence). CDR3 size: 14 residues. The chain's CDR3 is CASSKGLAENEQFF. In DNA, the CDR3 is TGTGCCAGTAGTAAAGGACTAGCGGAAAATGAGCAGTTCTTC.

The genes are TRBV5-1 and TRBJ2-7; D unresolved. Germline assignment: CDR1 SGHRS and CDR2 YFSETQ. There are 15 residues in the CDR3. V lost 0 bases and J lost 1, with 11 bases in between. This CDR3 is CASSLGSARSYEQYF. CDR3 DNA sequence: TGCGCCAGCAGCTTGGGTTCGGCAAGGTCCTACGAGCAGTACTTC.

The rearrangement uses TRBV6-1 and TRBJ2-1, with D possibly being TRBD2 (6 bases). The CDR3 runs 15 residues. Trimming left V 6 bases short and J 0 bases short, with 12 bases between. CDR1 is MNHNS and CDR2 is SASEGT in the germline V gene. The CDR3 sequence is CASRPLGSSYNEQFF. In nucleotides, the CDR3 is TGTGCCAGCAGGCCCCTCGGGAGCTCCTACAATGAGCAGTTCTTC.

The chain combines TRBV6-6 with TRBJ1-4; D gene unclear. CDR3 length equals 13 residues. CDR1 and CDR2 (germline): MNHNY, SVGAGI (reference sequence). V dropped 5 bases and J dropped 8 bases, with 12 bases sitting between them. CDR3 bases: TGTGCCAGCAGTCTCAGATATTTCGAAAAACTGTTTTTT. It translates to CASSLRYFEKLFF.

This clone was counted once. The chain recombines TRBV5-1 with TRBJ2-7, with unresolved D. V was shortened by 0 bases and J by 0 bases, with 10 bases between the two germline ends. The CDR3 runs 15 residues. From germline, CDR1 is SGHRS and CDR2 YFSETQ. The CDR3: CASSLERIDSYEQYF. CDR3 nucleotide sequence: TGCGCCAGCAGCTTGGAAAGGATAGACTCCTACGAGCAGTACTTC.

The chain combines TRBV27 with TRBJ2-6; the D is unclear. Between the trimmed V and J ends, which lost 0 bases and 3 bases, there was a span of 0 bases. The CDR3 contains 13 residues. CDR1 is MNHEY, CDR2 SMNVEV, per germline (reference sequence). CDR3 sequence (DNA): TGTGCCAGCAGTTTATCTGGGGCCAACGTCCTGACTTTC. Its protein product is CASSLSGANVLTF.

J is TRBJ2-7 and V is TRBV6-6; no clear D gene. Germline V gene sequence: CDR1 MNHNY, CDR2 SVGAGI (reference sequence). The CDR3 extends over 13 amino acids. V dropped 0 bases and J dropped 5 bases, with 8 bases sitting between them. CDR3 amino acids: CASSYSIDHEQYF. The CDR3, as DNA: TGTGCCAGCAGTTACTCGATCGACCACGAGCAGTACTTC.

The chain joins TRBV10-3 to TRBJ2-5; D gene ambiguous. CDR3 size: 11 residues. Germline loops: CDR1 ENHRY, CDR2 SYGVKD. Deletions cut 4 bases from V and 5 bases from J, with 5 bases between. DNA of the CDR3: TGTGCCATCAGTGTTGGGGAGACCCAGTACTTC. Translating it yields CAISVGETQYF.

The V and J genes are TRBV27 and TRBJ2-3; D call uncertain. The V gene's germline CDR1 is MNHEY and CDR2 SMNVEV (reference sequence). The CDR3 totals 14 residues. Trimming stripped 2 bases from V and 4 bases from J, with 10 bases between. The CDR3: CASSLLASSDTQYF. DNA for the CDR3: TGTGCCAGCAGTTTACTCGCCAGTTCAGATACGCAGTATTTT.

The V gene is TRBV6-5, the J gene TRBJ1-6; no definite D call. The V end was cut by 0 bases, the J end by 10 bases, with 13 bases between. The V gene's germline CDR1 is MNHEY and CDR2 SVGAGI. This CDR3 contains 15 residues. CDR3 sequence reads: CASSYSFGGNSPLHF. Written as DNA, the CDR3 is TGTGCCAGCAGTTACTCCTTCGGAGGGAACTCACCCCTCCACTTT.

The genes are TRBV4-1 and TRBJ2-3; D gene ambiguous. This CDR3 is built from 16 residues. CDR1 MGHRA and CDR2 YSYEKL come from the germline V gene. The V and J ends lost 0 bases and 5 bases respectively, with 15 bases between them. DNA for the CDR3: TGCGCCAGCAGCCAAGATGACCTCCGGCGGAGAGATACGCAGTATTTT. Translated, it gives CASSQDDLRRRDTQYF.

The genes are TRBV9 and TRBJ2-1; TRBD1 agrees at 7 bases. Germline V gene sequence: CDR1 SGDLS, CDR2 YYNGEE. The CDR3 sequence is 15 residues long. V was clipped by 3 bases and J by 3 bases; unmatched bases: 6. Here the CDR3 reads CASSESGTDYNEQFF. CDR3 nucleotides: TGTGCCAGCAGCGAATCCGGGACAGACTACAATGAGCAGTTCTTC.

The chain is built from TRBV30 and TRBJ1-5; no clear D gene. This CDR3 has 16 residues. V was cut by 1 base and J by 4 bases, with 17 bases left in between. Germline V gene sequence: CDR1 GTSNPN, CDR2 SVGIG (reference sequence). The CDR3 loop reads CAWSDPLFWGNQPQHF. In nucleotides, the CDR3 is TGTGCCTGGAGTGATCCGCTTTTTTGGGGTAATCAGCCCCAGCATTTT. Full variable domain (missing parts from reference TRBV30 and TRBJ1-5): SQTIHQWPATLVQPVGSPLSLECTVEGTSNPNLYWYRQAAGRGLQLLFYSVGIGQISSEVPQNLSASRPQDRQFILSSKKLLLSDSGFYLCAWSDPLFWGNQPQHFGDGTRLSIL.

The chain links TRBV7-6 to TRBJ2-3; 15 nucleotides line up with TRBD2. The CDR3 contains 19 residues. CDR1 and CDR2 (germline): SGHVS, FNYEAQ. The V gene end was trimmed by 5 bases and the J gene end by 0 bases; junction bases not matched to a gene: 9. This CDR3 is CASSGTGTSGGSSTDTQYF. The CDR3, as DNA: TGTGCCAGCAGCGGAACCGGGACTAGCGGGGGGTCTAGCACAGATACGCAGTATTTT.

This rearrangement joins TRBV6-4 to TRBJ2-1; 7 nucleotides agree with TRBD2. Germline V gene lookup returns CDR1 MRHNA and CDR2 SNTAGT. J gave up 7 bases and V 0 bases, and 9 bases lay outside the gene matches. CDR3 length: 16 amino acids. The CDR3 here is CASSDSTGGLGNEQFF. CDR3 DNA sequence: TGTGCCAGCAGTGACTCGACGGGAGGTCTGGGGAATGAGCAGTTCTTC.

The CDR3 spells CASSIARDTEAFF. DNA for the CDR3: TGTGCCAGTAGTATAGCTAGGGACACTGAAGCTTTCTTT. V usage is TRBV19 and J usage is TRBJ1-1; D gene ambiguous. Germline assignment: CDR1 LNHDA and CDR2 SQIVND (reference sequence). The CDR3 runs to 13 residues. V lost 1 base and J lost 3, with 6 bases in between.